A single sample is the source of the 13 T cell receptor beta chains below, sequenced in a study of shared clonotypes between healthy human individuals. Using immunoSEQ multiplex PCR, the repertoire was profiled, and TCRdb retains in-frame clones only, with some absent. This sample carries about 530,000 clones, about 95% of them seen once, and the ten largest clones take about 0.054%. Input material: naive CD4+ T cells sorted from blood. The subset is: CD45RA+ positively selected. These TCRs come from a woman aged 25 to 39 in good health.

This sequence joins TRBV19 and TRBJ2-7, with TRBD1 matching 10 bases. Per germline, CDR1 LNHDA and CDR2 SQIVND (reference sequence). V dropped 5 bases and J dropped 5; count of bases not matched to a gene: 3. This CDR3 has 13 amino acids. Written as DNA, the CDR3 is TGTGCCAGTAGTTCGGGACAGGGGAACGAGCAGTACTTC. Translating gives CASSSGQGNEQYF.

CDR3 nucleotides: TGCGCCAGCAATGTAGGGGATAACATAGACGAGCAGTACTTC. This translates into CASNVGDNIDEQYF. The V gene is TRBV5-1, the J gene TRBJ2-5; D is possibly TRBD1 (5 bases). The J call may be mistaken, given a closer DNA end match to TRBJ2-7. The CDR3 totals 14 residues. In germline, CDR1 is SGHRS, CDR2 YFSETQ.

This clone was counted a few times. The chain uses TRBV30 and TRBJ1-4, with 9 nucleotides matching TRBD1. The V gene end was trimmed by 5 bases and the J gene end by 11 bases; junction bases not matched to a gene: 6. Germline lookup yields CDR1 GTSNPN and CDR2 SVGIG (reference sequence). The CDR3 sequence is 12 residues long. CDR3 DNA sequence: TGTGCCTGGGAACAGGGGGCGCGGAAACTGTTTTTT. Translation: CAWEQGARKLFF. The variable domain in full, completed from reference TRBV30 and TRBJ1-4, reads SQTIHQWPATLVQPVGSPLSLECTVEGTSNPNLYWYRQAAGRGLQLLFYSVGIGQISSEVPQNLSASRPQDRQFILSSKKLLLSDSGFYLCAWEQGARKLFFGSGTQLSVL.

The rearrangement joins TRBV19 to TRBJ2-7; D possibly corresponds to TRBD2 (5 bases). The CDR3 has 16 amino acids. V was shortened by 4 bases and J by 5 bases, with 21 bases between the two germline ends. CDR1 is LNHDA, CDR2 SQIVND, per germline (reference sequence). The CDR3 nucleotides are TGTGCCAGTAGTACCGTCGGACCGGGAAGGAGTCACGAGCAGTACTTC. Translated: CASSTVGPGRSHEQYF.

The rearrangement uses TRBV29-1 and TRBJ1-1; D is unresolved. The CDR3 runs to 14 residues. Per germline, CDR1 SQVTM and CDR2 ANQGSEA. Trimming took off 4 bases at V and 1 base at J, with 13 bases between the two ends. The CDR3 reads CSVATERENTEAFF. CDR3 sequence (DNA): TGCAGCGTTGCCACGGAACGGGAGAACACTGAAGCTTTCTTT.

The V call is TRBV28, the J call TRBJ1-3, with 7 bases matching TRBD1. V dropped 10 bases and J dropped 3; count of bases not matched to a gene: 6. The CDR3 has 13 amino acids. Germline CDR1 MDHEN, CDR2 SYDVKM. This CDR3 is CATQGTIGNTIYF. Here the CDR3 DNA reads TGTGCCACACAGGGGACGATTGGAAACACCATATATTTT.

The chain has TRBV9 and TRBJ2-6; D remains ambiguous. V lost 0 bases, J lost 3 bases, and 10 bases lay in between. The CDR3 consists of 16 residues. CDR1 and CDR2 (germline): SGDLS, YYNGEE. The CDR3 DNA reads as TGTGCCAGCAGCGTAGAGAAGGGTAGTGGGGCCAACGTCCTGACTTTC. The encoded protein is CASSVEKGSGANVLTF.

This clone was counted once. J is TRBJ1-5 and V is TRBV19; D is unclear. The CDR3 extends over 16 amino acids. With 10 bases removed from V and 7 bases from J, the gap between germline ends came to 26 bases. CDR1 and CDR2 (germline): LNHDA, SQIVND (reference sequence). The CDR3 DNA reads as TGTGCCACTAGGCCTAGAGGCTCCGGTTTAATCCAGCCCCAGCATTTT. This gives the protein CATRPRGSGLIQPQHF.

The chain joins TRBV27 to TRBJ2-7; TRBD2 matches at 11 bases. Trimming removed 7 bases from V and 5 bases from J; junction bases left unmatched: 10. CDR3 length: 15 residues. Per germline, CDR1 MNHEY and CDR2 SMNVEV (reference sequence). The DNA of the CDR3 is TGTGCCAGCAAAAAAACTAGCGGGAGCACCCACGAGCAGTACTTC. The encoded protein is CASKKTSGSTHEQYF.

This chain links TRBV14 with TRBJ1-3; 8 nucleotides line up with TRBD1. The CDR3 contains 16 residues. The V and J ends lost 4 bases and 8 bases, in that order; junction bases with no gene match: 13. The germline gives CDR1 SGHDN, CDR2 FVKESK. CDR3 in amino acids: CASSRRTGWVSDTIYF. CDR3 DNA sequence: TGTGCCAGCAGCCGCAGGACAGGGTGGGTGTCGGACACCATATATTTT. Full variable domain (outside the CDR3, taken from reference TRBV14 and TRBJ1-3): EAGVTQFPSHSVIEKGQTVTLRCDPISGHDNLYWYRRVMGKEIKFLLHFVKESKQDESGMPNNRFLAERTGGTYSTLKVQPAELEDSGVYFCASSRRTGWVSDTIYFGEGSWLTVV.

The chain carries TRBV9 and TRBJ2-5, with 8 bases fitting TRBD2. Germline V gene sequence: CDR1 SGDLS, CDR2 YYNGEE. The CDR3 has 15 residues. V lost 4 bases and J lost 5; bases outside the gene matches: 10. The CDR3 loop reads CASSNSAGGGETQYF. The CDR3 bases are TGTGCCAGCAGCAACTCGGCGGGGGGAGGGGAGACCCAGTACTTC.

This clone has only a few counts. This sequence joins TRBV28 and TRBJ1-5; D is ambiguous. V was pared by 10 bases and J by 1 base, with 8 bases between. CDR3 length: 12 amino acids. Per germline, CDR1 MDHEN and CDR2 SYDVKM. The CDR3 spells CATKKSNQPQHF. CDR3 DNA: TGTGCCACCAAGAAGAGCAATCAGCCCCAGCATTTT.

The rearrangement links TRBV28 to TRBJ2-1; D is possibly TRBD1 (6 bases). This CDR3 comprises 14 residues. Trimming left V 2 bases short and J 4 bases short, with 9 bases between. Germline V gene lookup returns CDR1 MDHEN and CDR2 SYDVKM. The CDR3 DNA follows: TGTGCCAGCAGTTTAGCGGACAGTTACAATGAGCAGTTCTTC. Translated: CASSLADSYNEQFF.